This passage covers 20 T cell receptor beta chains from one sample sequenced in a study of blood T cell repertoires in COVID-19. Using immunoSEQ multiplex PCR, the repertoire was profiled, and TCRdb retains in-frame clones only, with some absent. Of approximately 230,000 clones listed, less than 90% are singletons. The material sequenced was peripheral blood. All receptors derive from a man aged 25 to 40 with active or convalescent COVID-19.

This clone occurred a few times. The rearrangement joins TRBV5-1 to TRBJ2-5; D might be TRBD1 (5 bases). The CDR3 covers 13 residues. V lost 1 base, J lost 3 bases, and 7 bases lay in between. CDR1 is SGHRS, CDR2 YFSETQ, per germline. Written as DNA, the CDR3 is TGCGCCAGCAGCTTGAACAGGAAAGAGACCCAGTACTTC. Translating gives CASSLNRKETQYF.

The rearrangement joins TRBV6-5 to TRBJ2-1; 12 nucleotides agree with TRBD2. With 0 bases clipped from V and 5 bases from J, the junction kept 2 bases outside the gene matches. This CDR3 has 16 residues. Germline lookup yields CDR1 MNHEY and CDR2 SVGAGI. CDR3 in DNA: TGTGCCAGCAGTTACTCGACTAGCGGGGGAAACAATGAGCAGTTCTTC. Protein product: CASSYSTSGGNNEQFF.

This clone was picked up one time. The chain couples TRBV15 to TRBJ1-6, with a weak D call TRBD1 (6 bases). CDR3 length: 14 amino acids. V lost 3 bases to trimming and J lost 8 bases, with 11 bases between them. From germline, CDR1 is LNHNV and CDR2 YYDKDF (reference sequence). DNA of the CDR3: TGTGCCACCAGCAGGGACAGCAACGATTCACCCCTCCACTTT. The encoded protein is CATSRDSNDSPLHF.

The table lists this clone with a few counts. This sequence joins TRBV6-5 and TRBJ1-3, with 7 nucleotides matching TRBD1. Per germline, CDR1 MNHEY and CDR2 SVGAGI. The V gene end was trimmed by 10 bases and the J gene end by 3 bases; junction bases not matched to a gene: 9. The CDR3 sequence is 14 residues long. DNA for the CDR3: TGTGCCACCAAAGGAGGGGGCGGTGGAAACACCATATATTTT. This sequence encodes CATKGGGGGNTIYF.

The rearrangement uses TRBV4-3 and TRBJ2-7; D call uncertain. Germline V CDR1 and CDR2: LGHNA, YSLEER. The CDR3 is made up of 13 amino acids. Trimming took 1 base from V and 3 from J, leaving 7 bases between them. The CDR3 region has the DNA TGCGCCAGCAGCCAAGTTGTCTTCTACGAGCAGTACTTC. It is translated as CASSQVVFYEQYF.

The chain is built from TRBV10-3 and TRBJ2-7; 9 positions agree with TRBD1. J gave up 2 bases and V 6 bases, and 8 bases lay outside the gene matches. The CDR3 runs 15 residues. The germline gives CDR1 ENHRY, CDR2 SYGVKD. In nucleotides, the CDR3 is TGTGCCATCAGCGATACCGGGACAGGGACCTACGAGCAGTACTTC. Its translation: CAISDTGTGTYEQYF.

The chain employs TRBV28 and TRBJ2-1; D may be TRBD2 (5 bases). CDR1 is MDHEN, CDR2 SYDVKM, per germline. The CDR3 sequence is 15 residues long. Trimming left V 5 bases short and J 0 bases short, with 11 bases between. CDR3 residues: CASSRTPNSYNEQFF. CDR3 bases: TGTGCCAGCAGTAGGACTCCCAACTCCTACAATGAGCAGTTCTTC.

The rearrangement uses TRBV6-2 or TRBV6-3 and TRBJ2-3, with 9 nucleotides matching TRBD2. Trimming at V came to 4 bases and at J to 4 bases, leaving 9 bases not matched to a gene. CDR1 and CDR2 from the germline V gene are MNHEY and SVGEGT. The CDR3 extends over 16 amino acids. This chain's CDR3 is CASSWSGRSGADTQYF. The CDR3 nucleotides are TGTGCCAGCAGTTGGAGCGGGAGGAGTGGTGCAGATACGCAGTATTTT.

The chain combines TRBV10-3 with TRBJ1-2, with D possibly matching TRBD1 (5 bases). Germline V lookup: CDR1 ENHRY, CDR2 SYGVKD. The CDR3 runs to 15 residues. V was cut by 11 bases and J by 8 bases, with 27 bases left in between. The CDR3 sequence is CASKIGGLLVEGYTF. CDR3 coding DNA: TGTGCCTCAAAGATCGGGGGTCTTTTGGTTGAGGGCTACACCTTC.

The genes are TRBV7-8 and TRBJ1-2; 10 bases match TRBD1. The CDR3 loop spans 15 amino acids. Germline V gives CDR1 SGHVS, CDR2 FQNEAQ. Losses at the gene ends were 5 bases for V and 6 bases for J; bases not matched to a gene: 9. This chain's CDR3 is CASSPDGQGVNGYTF. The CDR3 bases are TGTGCCAGCAGCCCGGATGGACAGGGGGTAAATGGCTACACCTTC.

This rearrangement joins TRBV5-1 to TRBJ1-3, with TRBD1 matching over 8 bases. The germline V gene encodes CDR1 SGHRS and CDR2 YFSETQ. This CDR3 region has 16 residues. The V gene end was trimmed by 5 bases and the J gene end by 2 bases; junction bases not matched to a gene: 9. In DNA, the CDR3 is TGCGCCAGCAGTTTCGACGACAGGGGCCCTGGAAACACCATATATTTT. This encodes CASSFDDRGPGNTIYF.

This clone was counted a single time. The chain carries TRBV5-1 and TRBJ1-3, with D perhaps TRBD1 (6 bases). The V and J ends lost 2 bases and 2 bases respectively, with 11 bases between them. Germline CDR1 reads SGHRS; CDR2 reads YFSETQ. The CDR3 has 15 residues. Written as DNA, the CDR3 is TGCGCCAGCAGCTTTCATGGGGACACTGGAAACACCATATATTTT. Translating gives CASSFHGDTGNTIYF.

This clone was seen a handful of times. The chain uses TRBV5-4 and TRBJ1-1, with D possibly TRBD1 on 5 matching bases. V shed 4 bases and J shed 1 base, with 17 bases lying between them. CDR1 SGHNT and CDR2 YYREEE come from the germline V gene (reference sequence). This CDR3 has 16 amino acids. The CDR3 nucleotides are TGTGCCAGCAGCCGCGGGGGGGGAGGGCCGAACACTGAAGCTTTCTTT. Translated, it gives CASSRGGGGPNTEAFF.

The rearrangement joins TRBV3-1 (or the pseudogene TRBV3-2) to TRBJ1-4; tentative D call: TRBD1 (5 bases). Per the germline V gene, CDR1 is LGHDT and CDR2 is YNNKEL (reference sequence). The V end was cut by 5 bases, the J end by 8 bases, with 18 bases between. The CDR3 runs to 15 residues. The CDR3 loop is CASSILGRGTEKLFF. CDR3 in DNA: TGTGCCAGCAGCATTTTAGGGCGGGGGACGGAAAAACTGTTTTTT.

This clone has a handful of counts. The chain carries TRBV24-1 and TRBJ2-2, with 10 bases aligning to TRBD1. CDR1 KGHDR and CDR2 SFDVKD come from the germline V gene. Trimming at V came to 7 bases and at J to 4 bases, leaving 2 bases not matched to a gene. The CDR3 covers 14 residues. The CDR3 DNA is TGTGCCACCAGGGGGGACAGGGGCACCGGGGAGCTGTTTTTT. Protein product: CATRGDRGTGELFF.

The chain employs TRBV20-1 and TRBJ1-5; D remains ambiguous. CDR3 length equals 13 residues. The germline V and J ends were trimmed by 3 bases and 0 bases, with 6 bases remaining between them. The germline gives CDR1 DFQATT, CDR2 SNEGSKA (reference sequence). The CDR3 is CSASFNSNQPQHF. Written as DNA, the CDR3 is TGCAGTGCTAGTTTCAATAGCAATCAGCCCCAGCATTTT.

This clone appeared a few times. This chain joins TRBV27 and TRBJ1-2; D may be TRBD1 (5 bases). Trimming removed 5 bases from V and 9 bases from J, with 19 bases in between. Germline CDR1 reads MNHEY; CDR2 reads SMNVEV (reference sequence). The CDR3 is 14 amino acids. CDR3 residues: CASSAARQSMSYTF. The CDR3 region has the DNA TGTGCCAGCAGTGCTGCCCGACAGTCGATGAGCTACACCTTC.

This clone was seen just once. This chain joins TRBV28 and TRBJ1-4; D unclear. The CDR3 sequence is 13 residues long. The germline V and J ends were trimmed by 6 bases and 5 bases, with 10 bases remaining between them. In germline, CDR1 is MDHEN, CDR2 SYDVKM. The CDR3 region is CASSWQKNEKLFF. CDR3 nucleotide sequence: TGTGCCAGCAGCTGGCAGAAAAATGAAAAACTGTTTTTT.

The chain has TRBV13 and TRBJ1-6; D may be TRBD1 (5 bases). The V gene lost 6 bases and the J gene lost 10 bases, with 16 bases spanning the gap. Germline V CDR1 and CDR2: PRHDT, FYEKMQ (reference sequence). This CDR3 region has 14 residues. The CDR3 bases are TGTGCCAGCAGTTCCGTCAGGGTTGACTCACCCCTCCACTTT. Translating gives CASSSVRVDSPLHF.

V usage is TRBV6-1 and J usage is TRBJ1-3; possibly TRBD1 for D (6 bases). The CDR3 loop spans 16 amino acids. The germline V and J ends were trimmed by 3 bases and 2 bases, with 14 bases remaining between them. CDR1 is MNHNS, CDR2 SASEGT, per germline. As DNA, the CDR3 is TGTGCCAGCAGTGAGGGTTGGCAGGGGACTGGAAACACCATATATTTT. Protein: CASSEGWQGTGNTIYF.